This T cell receptor beta chain derives from a study of blood T cell repertoires in COVID-19. Study in general: There were acute and convalescent COVID-19 samples, and they came from the United States, Italy and Spain.

The table came from immunoSEQ multiplex PCR; TCRdb's copy has only in-frame clones and leaves some out. The data contain fewer than 350,000 clones, 86% of them singletons. The CDR3 totals 14 residues. From germline, CDR1 is GTSNPN and CDR2 SVGIG (reference sequence). Seattle researchers signed up patients amid active infection and tracked them longitudinally. Only a few counts were recorded for this clone. This chain uses TRBV30 with TRBJ1-3, with D unclear. The sample comprised peripheral blood. This sequence was found in a woman younger than 45 with COVID-19, enrolled during active disease. CDR3 in DNA: TGTGCTGCAGAGGCGGTACGGCCTGGAAACACCATATATTTT. Amino acid sequence: CAAEAVRPGNTIYF.